This T cell receptor beta chain came from a study of spatial heterogeneity in lung cancer. Study-level points and caveats: Ubiquitous expanded tumor TCRs appeared in blood more at resection than follow-up.

TCRdb reprocessed the 5' RACE reads via MiXCR and lists one record per CDR3 protein. The data contain 20,000 to 25,000 distinct CDR3 sequences, approximately 4.5% of them singletons. This clonotype was detected ten times or more. The antigen is not known. Trimming cost V 7 bases and J 7 bases, with 16 bases left between them. This CDR3 has 14 residues. CDR1 is SGHTA, CDR2 FQGNSA, per germline. The time point denotes: sample taken at primary tumor resection. Material for sequencing was whole RNA from tumor, nontumor lung or frozen PBMC, left unsorted. Donors were fewer than 90 untreated early-stage non-small cell lung cancer patients.

The material sequenced was PBMCs, taken at surgery. The chain uses TRBV7-2 and TRBJ2-2; no reliable D call. The sequence was collected from a male donor with early-stage non-small cell lung cancer. CDR3 amino acids: CASTDRRPVGELFF. The CDR3 nucleotides read TGTGCCAGCACCGATCGGCGGCCTGTCGGGGAGCTGTTTTTT.